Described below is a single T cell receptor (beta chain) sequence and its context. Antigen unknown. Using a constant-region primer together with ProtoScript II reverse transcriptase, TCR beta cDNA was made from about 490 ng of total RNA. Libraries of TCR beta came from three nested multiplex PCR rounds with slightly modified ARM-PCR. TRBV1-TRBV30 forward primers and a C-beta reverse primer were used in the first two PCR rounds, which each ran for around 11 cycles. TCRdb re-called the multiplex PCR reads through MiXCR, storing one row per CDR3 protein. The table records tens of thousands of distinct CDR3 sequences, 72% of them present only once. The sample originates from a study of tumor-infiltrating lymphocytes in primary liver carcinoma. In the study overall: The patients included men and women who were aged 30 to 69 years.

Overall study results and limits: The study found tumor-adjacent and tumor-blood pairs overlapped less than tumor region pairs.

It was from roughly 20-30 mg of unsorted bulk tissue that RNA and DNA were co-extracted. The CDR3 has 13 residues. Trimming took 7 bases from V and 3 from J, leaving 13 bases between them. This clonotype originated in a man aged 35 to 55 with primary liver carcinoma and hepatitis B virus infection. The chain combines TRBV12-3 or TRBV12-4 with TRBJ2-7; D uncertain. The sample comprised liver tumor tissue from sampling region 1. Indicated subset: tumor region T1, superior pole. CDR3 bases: TGTGCCAGCACCCGATGTAAATACTACGAGCAGTACTTC. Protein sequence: CASTRCKYYEQYF.